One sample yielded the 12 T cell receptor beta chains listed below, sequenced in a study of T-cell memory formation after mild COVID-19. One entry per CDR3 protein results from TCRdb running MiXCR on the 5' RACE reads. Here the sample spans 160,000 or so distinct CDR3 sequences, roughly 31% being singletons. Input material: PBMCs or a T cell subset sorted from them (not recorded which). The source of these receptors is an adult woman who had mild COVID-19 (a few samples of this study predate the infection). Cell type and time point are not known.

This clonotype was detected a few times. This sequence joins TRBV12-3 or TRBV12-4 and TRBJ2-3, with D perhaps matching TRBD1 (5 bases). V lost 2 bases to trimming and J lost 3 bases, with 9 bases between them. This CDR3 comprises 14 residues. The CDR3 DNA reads TGTGCCAGCAGTTTACAGGGTTGGACAGATACGCAGTATTTT. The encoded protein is CASSLQGWTDTQYF.

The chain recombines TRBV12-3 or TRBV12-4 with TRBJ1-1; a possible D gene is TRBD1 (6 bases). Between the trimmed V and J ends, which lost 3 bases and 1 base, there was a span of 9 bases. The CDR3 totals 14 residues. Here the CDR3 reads CASSFWTENTEAFF. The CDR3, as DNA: TGTGCCAGCAGTTTCTGGACAGAGAACACTGAAGCTTTCTTT.

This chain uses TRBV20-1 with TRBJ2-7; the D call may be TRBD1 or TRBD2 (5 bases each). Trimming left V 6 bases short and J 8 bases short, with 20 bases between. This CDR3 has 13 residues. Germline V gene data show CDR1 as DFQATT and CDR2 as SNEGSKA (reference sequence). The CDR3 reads CSAPGTGGNKQYF. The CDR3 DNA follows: TGCAGTGCGCCCGGGACGGGTGGTAACAAGCAGTACTTC.

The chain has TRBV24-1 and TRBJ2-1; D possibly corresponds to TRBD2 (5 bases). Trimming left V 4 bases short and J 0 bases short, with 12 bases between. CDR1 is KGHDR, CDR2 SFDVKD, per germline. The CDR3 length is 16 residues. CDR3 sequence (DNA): TGTGCCACCAGTGACGAAGTCGGAGGCTCCTACAATGAGCAGTTCTTC. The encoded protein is CATSDEVGGSYNEQFF.

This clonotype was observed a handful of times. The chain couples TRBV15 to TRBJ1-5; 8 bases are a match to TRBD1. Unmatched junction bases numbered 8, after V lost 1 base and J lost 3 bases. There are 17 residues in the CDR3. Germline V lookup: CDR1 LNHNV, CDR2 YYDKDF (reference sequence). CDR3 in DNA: TGTGCCACCAGCAGAGTTGGACAGGGTGGCTTCAATCAGCCCCAGCATTTT. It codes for CATSRVGQGGFNQPQHF. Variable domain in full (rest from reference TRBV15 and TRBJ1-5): DAMVIQNPRYQVTQFGKPVTLSCSQTLNHNVMYWYQQKSSQAPKLLFHYYDKDFNNEADTPDNFQSRRPNTSFCFLDIRSPGLGDTAMYLCATSRVGQGGFNQPQHFGDGTRLSIL.

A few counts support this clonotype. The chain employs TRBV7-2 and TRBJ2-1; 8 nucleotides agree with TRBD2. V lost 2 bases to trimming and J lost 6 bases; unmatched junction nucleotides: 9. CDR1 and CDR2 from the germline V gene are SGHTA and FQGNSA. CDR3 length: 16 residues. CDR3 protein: CASSLRSRGGFNEQFF. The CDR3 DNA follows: TGTGCCAGCAGCTTACGCTCCCGCGGGGGGTTCAATGAGCAGTTCTTC.

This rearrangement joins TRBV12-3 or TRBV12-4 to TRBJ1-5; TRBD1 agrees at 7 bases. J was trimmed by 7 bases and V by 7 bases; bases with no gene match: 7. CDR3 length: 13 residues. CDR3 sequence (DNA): TGTGCCAGCACCATGGGACAGACCCAGCCCCAGCATTTT. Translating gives CASTMGQTQPQHF.

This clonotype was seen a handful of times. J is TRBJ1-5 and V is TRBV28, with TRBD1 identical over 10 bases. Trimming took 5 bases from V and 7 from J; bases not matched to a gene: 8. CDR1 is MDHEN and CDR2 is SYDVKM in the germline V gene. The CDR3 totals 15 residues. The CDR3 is CASSPTGQGRQPQHF. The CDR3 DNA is TGTGCCAGCAGTCCTACGGGACAGGGGAGACAGCCCCAGCATTTT.

For the CDR3, the DNA is TGTGCCAGCAGCACCCGAGCCAGTTACCAAGAGACCCAGTACTTC. The encoded protein is CASSTRASYQETQYF. The chain is built from TRBV7-2 and TRBJ2-5; D not certain. Germline CDR1 reads SGHTA; CDR2 reads FQGNSA. Deletions cut 5 bases from V and 0 bases from J, with 13 bases between. CDR3 length equals 15 residues. The complete variable domain, with remaining parts taken from reference TRBV7-2 and TRBJ2-5, reads GAGVSQSPSNKVTEKGKDVELRCDPISGHTALYWYRQSLGQGLEFLIYFQGNSAPDKSGLPSDRFSAERTGGSVSTLTIQRTQQEDSAVYLCASSTRASYQETQYFGPGTRLLVL.

DNA for the CDR3: TGCGCCAGCAGCCAAGCGGACAGGGACTACAATGAGCAGTTCTTC. Translation gives CASSQADRDYNEQFF. V gene TRBV4-1 combines with J gene TRBJ2-1; 8 bases align to TRBD1. Losses at the gene ends were 1 base for V and 3 bases for J; bases not matched to a gene: 2. Germline CDR1 MGHRA, CDR2 YSYEKL. The CDR3 is 15 amino acids.

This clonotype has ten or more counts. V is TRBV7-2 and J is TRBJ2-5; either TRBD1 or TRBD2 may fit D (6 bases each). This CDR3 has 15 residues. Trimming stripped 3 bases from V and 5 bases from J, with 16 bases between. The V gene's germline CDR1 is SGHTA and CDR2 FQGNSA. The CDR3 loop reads CASSLKGGRWETQYF. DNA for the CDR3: TGTGCCAGCAGCTTGAAGGGGGGCCGGTGGGAGACCCAGTACTTC.

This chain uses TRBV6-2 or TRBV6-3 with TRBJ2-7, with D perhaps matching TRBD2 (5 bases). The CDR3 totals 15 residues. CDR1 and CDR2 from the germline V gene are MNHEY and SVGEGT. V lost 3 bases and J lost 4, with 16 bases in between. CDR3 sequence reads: CASSYSRTDSYEQYF. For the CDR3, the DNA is TGTGCCAGCAGTTATTCTAGGACGGACTCTTACGAGCAGTACTTC.